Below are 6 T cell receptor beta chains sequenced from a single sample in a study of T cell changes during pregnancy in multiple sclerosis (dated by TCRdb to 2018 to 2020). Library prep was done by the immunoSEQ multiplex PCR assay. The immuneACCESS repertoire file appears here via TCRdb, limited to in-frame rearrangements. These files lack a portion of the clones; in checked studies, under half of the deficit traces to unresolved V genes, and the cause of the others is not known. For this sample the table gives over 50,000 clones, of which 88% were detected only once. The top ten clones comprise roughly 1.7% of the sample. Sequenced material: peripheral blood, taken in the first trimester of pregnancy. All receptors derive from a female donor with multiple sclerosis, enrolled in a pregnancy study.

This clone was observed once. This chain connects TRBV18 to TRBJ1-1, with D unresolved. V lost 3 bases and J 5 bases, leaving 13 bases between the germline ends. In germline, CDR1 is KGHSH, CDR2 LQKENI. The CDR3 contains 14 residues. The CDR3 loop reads CASSPADTGTEAFF. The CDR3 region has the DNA TGTGCCAGCTCACCCGCCGACACTGGGACTGAAGCTTTCTTT.

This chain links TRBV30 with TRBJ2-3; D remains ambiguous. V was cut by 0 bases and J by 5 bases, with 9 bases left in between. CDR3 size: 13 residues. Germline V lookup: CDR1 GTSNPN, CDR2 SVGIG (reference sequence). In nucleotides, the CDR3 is TGTGCCTGGAGTGTATCCCTTCGAGATACGCAGTATTTT. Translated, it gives CAWSVSLRDTQYF.

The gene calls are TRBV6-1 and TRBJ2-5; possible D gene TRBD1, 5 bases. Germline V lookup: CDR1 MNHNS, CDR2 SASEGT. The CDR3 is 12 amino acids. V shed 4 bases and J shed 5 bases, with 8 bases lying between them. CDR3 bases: TGTGCCAGCAGTGGACAGTTGGAGACCCAGTACTTC. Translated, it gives CASSGQLETQYF.

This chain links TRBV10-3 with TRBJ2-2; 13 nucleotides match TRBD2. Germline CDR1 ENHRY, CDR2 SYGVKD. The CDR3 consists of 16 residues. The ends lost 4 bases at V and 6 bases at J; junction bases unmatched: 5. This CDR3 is CAISGGTSGRAGELFF. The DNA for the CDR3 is TGTGCCATCAGTGGAGGTACTAGCGGGAGGGCCGGGGAGCTGTTTTTT.

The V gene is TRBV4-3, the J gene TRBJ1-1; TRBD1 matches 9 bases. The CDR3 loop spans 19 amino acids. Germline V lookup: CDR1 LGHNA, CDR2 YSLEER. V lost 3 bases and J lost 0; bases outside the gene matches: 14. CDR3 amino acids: CASSQLSGTGKLMNTEAFF. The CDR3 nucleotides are TGCGCCAGCAGCCAGTTATCTGGGACAGGGAAACTCATGAACACTGAAGCTTTCTTT.

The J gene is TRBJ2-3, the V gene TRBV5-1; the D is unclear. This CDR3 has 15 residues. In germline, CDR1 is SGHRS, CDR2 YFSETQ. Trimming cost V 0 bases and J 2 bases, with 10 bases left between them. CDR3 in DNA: TGCGCCAGCAGCTTGGCCCTGAGTTACACAGATACGCAGTATTTT. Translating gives CASSLALSYTDTQYF.